This T cell receptor beta chain was captured by sequencing in a study of CD8 T cells in Susac syndrome. RNA totalling roughly 0.5 to 1 ug underwent reverse transcription with random hexamers. TCRdb itself ran the immunoSEQ multiplex PCR reads through MiXCR, one entry per CDR3 protein. The repertoire consists of 95,000 to 150,000 distinct CDR3 sequences, with roughly 94% occurring once and the leading ten covering about 0.28%. The germline V gene has CDR1 LGHNA and CDR2 YNFKEQ. This CDR3 comprises 18 residues. Trimming cost V 0 bases and J 0 bases; bases outside gene matches: 6. The source material was CD8+ T cells from PBMCs. V usage is TRBV4-2 and J usage is TRBJ2-7, with 12 nucleotides matching TRBD2. This clonotype originated in a human donor with Susac syndrome. CDR3 DNA sequence: TGTGCCAGCAGCCAAGATCTAGCGGGGGGGTCCAGCTCCTACGAGCAGTACTTC. Encoded protein: CASSQDLAGGSSSYEQYF.